A selection of T cell receptor beta chains follows, all from one sample in a study of cytomegalovirus exposure and HLA in healthy donors. TCRdb keeps only in-frame clones here, not all; method: immunoSEQ multiplex PCR. This table has 100,000 to 150,000 clones, less than 80% appearing once. Sequenced: PBMCs. The receptors here all came from a woman aged 45 to 65 in good health and CMV-seronegative. The CDR3 runs from the conserved cysteine through the conserved F or W. Each record gives: V gene, clone size, CDR3 length, D gene, J gene, CDR3 DNA, CDR3 protein. A D gene is named only where the DNA matches it firmly. Not all rows give a size; the values are once, few, many and, for expanded clones, a class.

V: TRBV27
size: .
length: 15
D: .
J: TRBJ1-4
DNA: TGTGCCAGCAGTTCGAGGCGGGCAACTAATGAAAAACTGTTTTTT
CDR3: CASSSRRATNEKLFF

V: TRBV5-5
size: .
length: 13
D: TRBD1
J: TRBJ2-7
DNA: TGTGCCAGCAGCTGGACAGGTTGGGGCGAGCAGTACTTC
CDR3: CASSWTGWGEQYF

V: TRBV5-6
size: .
length: 13
D: .
J: TRBJ2-3
DNA: TGTGCCAGCGCCATGGGAGGTTGGGATACGCAGTATTTT
CDR3: CASAMGGWDTQYF

V: TRBV6-6
size: once
length: 15
D: TRBD1
J: TRBJ2-7
DNA: TGTGCCAGCAGGACGACCGGGACAGGGAACTACGAGCAGTACTTC
CDR3: CASRTTGTGNYEQYF

V: TRBV12-5
size: .
length: 15
D: .
J: TRBJ2-5
DNA: TGTGCTAGTGGCCAATCACAGCCGTACCAAGAGACCCAGTACTTC
CDR3: CASGQSQPYQETQYF

V: TRBV7-3
size: .
length: 17
D: .
J: TRBJ2-1
DNA: TGTGCCAGCAGCCTCCGAAGCGGAGTTAGCTCCTACAATGAGCAGTTCTTC
CDR3: CASSLRSGVSSYNEQFF

V: TRBV28
size: few
length: 14
D: .
J: TRBJ2-7
DNA: TGTGCCAGCAGGCCCCCGGGGGTAGCTTACGAGCAGTACTTC
CDR3: CASRPPGVAYEQYF

V: TRBV18
size: .
length: 17
D: TRBD2
J: TRBJ2-1
DNA: TGTGCCAGCTCACCCCAACATCGGACTAGCGGGGACAATGAGCAGTTCTTC
CDR3: CASSPQHRTSGDNEQFF

V: TRBV6-6
size: .
length: 14
D: TRBD1
J: TRBJ2-1
DNA: TGTGCCAGCAGCCCAGGGGGCTCCTACAATGAGCAGTTCTTC
CDR3: CASSPGGSYNEQFF

V: TRBV28
size: .
length: 12
D: .
J: TRBJ1-5
DNA: TGTGCGGGAGACTCTAGCAATCAGCCCCAGCATTTT
CDR3: CAGDSSNQPQHF

V: TRBV19
size: .
length: 14
D: .
J: TRBJ2-7
DNA: TGTGCCAGTAGTGCAGAAGTAGGAGCTAGCGAGCAGTACTTC
CDR3: CASSAEVGASEQYF

V: TRBV5-1
size: .
length: 14
D: TRBD2
J: TRBJ2-7
DNA: TGCGCCAGCAGCTTGGGACTAGCGGGAGAAGAGCAGTACTTC
CDR3: CASSLGLAGEEQYF

V: TRBV5-1
size: .
length: 17
D: TRBD2
J: TRBJ2-1
DNA: TGCGCCAGCAGCTTCGTACTAGCGGGAGGTTTTAGTAATGAGCAGTTCTTC
CDR3: CASSFVLAGGFSNEQFF

V: TRBV7-8
size: .
length: 15
D: .
J: TRBJ2-3
DNA: TGTGCCAGCAGCCCGTTCCGGGTAGGGGCAGATACGCAGTATTTT
CDR3: CASSPFRVGADTQYF

V: TRBV5-1
size: few
length: 13
D: TRBD1
J: TRBJ2-1
DNA: TGCGCCAGCACGACAGGGTCCTACAATGAGCAGTTCTTC
CDR3: CASTTGSYNEQFF

V: TRBV28
size: .
length: 20
D: .
J: TRBJ2-5
DNA: TGTGCCAGCAGTCCCAGCAGCCCTCCCCCCGAAATGCGGTACCAAGAGACCCAGTACTTC
CDR3: CASSPSSPPPEMRYQETQYF

V: TRBV5-1
size: .
length: 15
D: .
J: TRBJ2-1
DNA: TGCGCCAGCAGTTCCGACGGGGGCTCCTACAATGAGCAGTTCTTC
CDR3: CASSSDGGSYNEQFF

V: TRBV6-1
size: .
length: 13
D: TRBD2
J: TRBJ2-1
DNA: TGTGCCAGCATGACTAGCGTCGGCGGTGAGCAGTTCTTC
CDR3: CASMTSVGGEQFF

V: TRBV9
size: .
length: 17
D: TRBD1
J: TRBJ1-4
DNA: TGTGCCAGCAGCCCCAGGGCTAGACAGGGCGTAACTGAAAAACTGTTTTTT
CDR3: CASSPRARQGVTEKLFF

V: TRBV5-1
size: .
length: 15
D: TRBD1
J: TRBJ2-7
DNA: TGCGCCAGCAGCTCCCGTTCCGGGACAGGGCCAGTGCAGTACTTC
CDR3: CASSSRSGTGPVQYF

V: TRBV14
size: few
length: 14
D: .
J: TRBJ1-1
DNA: TGTGCCAGCAGCAACATAGGGGGGGGAACTGAAGCTTTCTTT
CDR3: CASSNIGGGTEAFF

V: TRBV7-9
size: medium-sized
length: 16
D: .
J: TRBJ2-2
DNA: TGTGCCAGCAGGGAGGGGGCTGTTACGAACACCGGGGAGCTGTTTTTT
CDR3: CASREGAVTNTGELFF

V: TRBV5-4
size: .
length: 15
D: TRBD2
J: TRBJ2-1
DNA: TGTGCCAGCAGCCCGGGACTAGCGGCCTACAATGAGCAGTTCTTC
CDR3: CASSPGLAAYNEQFF

V: TRBV5-1
size: .
length: 15
D: TRBD1
J: TRBJ1-1
DNA: TGCGCCAGCAGCTCACCGGGACAGGGGAGAACTGAAGCTTTCTTT
CDR3: CASSSPGQGRTEAFF

V: TRBV6-6
size: .
length: 13
D: TRBD2
J: TRBJ2-5
DNA: TGTGCCACCGGACTAGCGGGAGAAGAGACCCAGTACTTC
CDR3: CATGLAGEETQYF

V: TRBV7-2
size: .
length: 16
D: TRBD2
J: TRBJ2-7
DNA: TGTGCCAGCAGCTTAGTGGCTAGCGGGAGGACCTACGAGCAGTACTTC
CDR3: CASSLVASGRTYEQYF

V: TRBV19
size: once
length: 13
D: .
J: TRBJ1-1
DNA: TGTGCCAGTAGGGAAACAGGGCTCACTGAAGCTTTCTTT
CDR3: CASRETGLTEAFF

V: TRBV6-6
size: .
length: 16
D: TRBD1
J: TRBJ1-5
DNA: TGTGCCAGCAGTTGGACAGGGGAGAAGGTGTTGGAGCCCCAGCATTTT
CDR3: CASSWTGEKVLEPQHF

V: TRBV6-6
size: .
length: 14
D: TRBD1
J: TRBJ1-1
DNA: TGTGCCAGCACCCACGACAGGGTCAACACTGAAGCTTTCTTT
CDR3: CASTHDRVNTEAFF

V: TRBV6-4
size: .
length: 13
D: TRBD1
J: TRBJ1-2
DNA: TGTGCCAGCAGAGACAGGGGGCTGTGGGGCTACACCTTC
CDR3: CASRDRGLWGYTF

V: TRBV19
size: .
length: 15
D: TRBD2
J: TRBJ2-2
DNA: TGTGCCAGTAGTATACTAGCGGCTAACACCGGGGAGCTGTTTTTT
CDR3: CASSILAANTGELFF

V: TRBV28
size: once
length: 12
D: .
J: TRBJ1-5
DNA: TGTGCCAGCGATACTGCTAATCAGCCCCAGCATTTT
CDR3: CASDTANQPQHF

V: TRBV28
size: .
length: 13
D: .
J: TRBJ1-2
DNA: TGTGCCAGCTTGCCGGGACACCTTTATGGCTACACCTTC
CDR3: CASLPGHLYGYTF

V: TRBV11-2
size: .
length: 17
D: .
J: TRBJ1-2
DNA: TGTGCCAGCAGCTTAGTATTCAGGGTTTTCGCGGCTCAGGGCTACACCTTC
CDR3: CASSLVFRVFAAQGYTF

V: TRBV30
size: .
length: 13
D: .
J: TRBJ2-1
DNA: TGTGCCTGGAGTGCCACTACCTACAATGAGCAGTTCTTC
CDR3: CAWSATTYNEQFF

V: TRBV2
size: .
length: 13
D: .
J: TRBJ2-5
DNA: TGTGCCAGCAGTGAAATCGGGGGTCAGACCCAGTACTTC
CDR3: CASSEIGGQTQYF

V: TRBV14
size: .
length: 14
D: .
J: TRBJ1-3
DNA: TGTGCCAGCAGGGAGACAGTGTGTGGAAACACCATATATTTT
CDR3: CASRETVCGNTIYF

V: TRBV28
size: .
length: 13
D: .
J: TRBJ1-5
DNA: TGTGCCAGCAGGGGGGGACTCTATCAGCCCCAGCATTTT
CDR3: CASRGGLYQPQHF

V: TRBV4-1
size: .
length: 17
D: TRBD2
J: TRBJ2-1
DNA: TGCGCCAGCAGCCAAGGATCGGATCTAGCGGGAGAGGATGAGCAGTTCTTC
CDR3: CASSQGSDLAGEDEQFF

V: TRBV2
size: few
length: 15
D: TRBD2
J: TRBJ2-2
DNA: TGTGCCAGCAGTATAGCGGGAGGGGAAACCGGGGAGCTGTTTTTT
CDR3: CASSIAGGETGELFF

V: TRBV25-1
size: .
length: 14
D: TRBD1
J: TRBJ2-7
DNA: TGTGCCAGCAGTGAAGCAGGGGGCTCCTACGAGCAGTACTTC
CDR3: CASSEAGGSYEQYF

V: TRBV2
size: .
length: 14
D: .
J: TRBJ1-1
DNA: TGTGCCAGCAGAGACCTACCTCAGGGTGCTGAAGCTTTCTTT
CDR3: CASRDLPQGAEAFF

V: TRBV4-3
size: .
length: 15
D: TRBD2
J: TRBJ2-7
DNA: TGCGCCAGCAGCCAAGATTGGACTAGAAGCTACGAGCAGTACTTC
CDR3: CASSQDWTRSYEQYF

V: TRBV28
size: .
length: 14
D: TRBD2
J: TRBJ2-1
DNA: TGTGCCAGCCGACTAGCGGGTTTCTACAATGAGCAGTTCTTC
CDR3: CASRLAGFYNEQFF

V: TRBV27
size: .
length: 13
D: .
J: TRBJ1-2
DNA: TGTGCCAGCAGTTTAAACGCAGGGAATGGCTACACCTTC
CDR3: CASSLNAGNGYTF

V: TRBV5-1
size: .
length: 16
D: .
J: TRBJ2-5
DNA: TGCGCCAGCAGCTACGGGGACGGTAGCGGCCGGGAGACCCAGTACTTC
CDR3: CASSYGDGSGRETQYF

V: TRBV28
size: few
length: 11
D: .
J: TRBJ1-2
DNA: TGTGCCAGTTCTCGGGGGAGCGGCTACACCTTC
CDR3: CASSRGSGYTF

V: TRBV7-9
size: few
length: 16
D: TRBD2
J: TRBJ2-3
DNA: TGTGCCAGCAGGCCGATGGAGCGGGAACGCACAGATACGCAGTATTTT
CDR3: CASRPMERERTDTQYF